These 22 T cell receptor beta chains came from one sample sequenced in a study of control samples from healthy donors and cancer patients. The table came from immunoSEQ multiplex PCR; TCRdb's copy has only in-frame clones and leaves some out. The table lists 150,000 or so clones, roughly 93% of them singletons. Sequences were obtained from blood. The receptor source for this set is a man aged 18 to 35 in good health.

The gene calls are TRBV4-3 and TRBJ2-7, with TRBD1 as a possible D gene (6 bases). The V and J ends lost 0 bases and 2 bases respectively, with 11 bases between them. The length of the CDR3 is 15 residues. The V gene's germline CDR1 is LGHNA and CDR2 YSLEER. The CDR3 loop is CASSQELTGPYEQYF. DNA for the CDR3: TGCGCCAGCAGCCAAGAACTAACAGGGCCCTACGAGCAGTACTTC.

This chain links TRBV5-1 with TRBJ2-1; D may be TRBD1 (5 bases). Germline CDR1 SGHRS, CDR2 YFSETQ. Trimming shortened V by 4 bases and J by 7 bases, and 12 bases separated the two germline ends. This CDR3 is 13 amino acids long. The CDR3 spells CASSPVGLNEQFF. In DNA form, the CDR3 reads TGCGCCAGCAGCCCGGTGGGGCTAAATGAGCAGTTCTTC.

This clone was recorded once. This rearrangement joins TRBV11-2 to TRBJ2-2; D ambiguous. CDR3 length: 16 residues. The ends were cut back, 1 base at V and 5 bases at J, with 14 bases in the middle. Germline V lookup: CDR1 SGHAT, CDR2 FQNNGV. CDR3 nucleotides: TGTGCCAGCAGCTTAGTGGGCAGTGGCTCAACCGGGGAGCTGTTTTTT. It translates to CASSLVGSGSTGELFF.

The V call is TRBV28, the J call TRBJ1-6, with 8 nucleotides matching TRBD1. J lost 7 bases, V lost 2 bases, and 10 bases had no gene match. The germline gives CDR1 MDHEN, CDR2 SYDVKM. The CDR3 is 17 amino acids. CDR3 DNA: TGTGCCAGCAGTTTAGTTCGGTGGGGACAGGTGAATTCACCCCTCCACTTT. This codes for CASSLVRWGQVNSPLHF.

The CDR3 here is CAWSDTITPPEQFF. In nucleotides, the CDR3 is TGTGCCTGGAGTGATACGATTACGCCCCCTGAGCAGTTCTTC. The chain has TRBV30 and TRBJ2-1; D remains ambiguous. Per germline, CDR1 GTSNPN and CDR2 SVGIG (reference sequence). V was trimmed by 1 base and J by 9 bases, leaving 16 bases between them. The CDR3 is 14 amino acids. The whole variable domain, remainder taken from reference TRBV30 and TRBJ2-1, is SQTIHQWPATLVQPVGSPLSLECTVEGTSNPNLYWYRQAAGRGLQLLFYSVGIGQISSEVPQNLSASRPQDRQFILSSKKLLLSDSGFYLCAWSDTITPPEQFFGPGTRLTVL.

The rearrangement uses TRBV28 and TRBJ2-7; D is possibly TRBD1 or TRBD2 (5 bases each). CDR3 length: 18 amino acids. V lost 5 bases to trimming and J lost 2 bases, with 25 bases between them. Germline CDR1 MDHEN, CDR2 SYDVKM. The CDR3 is CASSPSPFFGALTYEQYF. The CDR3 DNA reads TGTGCCAGCAGTCCCAGTCCGTTTTTCGGGGCTCTCACCTACGAGCAGTACTTC.

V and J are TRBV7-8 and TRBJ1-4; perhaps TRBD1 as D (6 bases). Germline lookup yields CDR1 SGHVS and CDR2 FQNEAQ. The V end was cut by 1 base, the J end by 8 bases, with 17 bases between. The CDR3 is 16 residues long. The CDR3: CASSLGLGQGWEKLFF. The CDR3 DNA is TGTGCCAGCAGCTTAGGCCTGGGGCAGGGGTGGGAAAAACTGTTTTTT. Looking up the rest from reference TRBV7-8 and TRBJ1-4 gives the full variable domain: GAGVSQSPRYKVAKRGQDVALRCDPISGHVSLFWYQQALGQGPEFLTYFQNEAQLDKSGLPSDRFFAERPEGSVSTLKIQRTQQEDSAVYLCASSLGLGQGWEKLFFGSGTQLSVL.

As DNA, the CDR3 is TGTGCCAGTAGTATAGATCACGGGTTTCAGCCCCAGCATTTT. This translates into CASSIDHGFQPQHF. This chain uses TRBV19 with TRBJ1-5; D gene uncertain. V lost 0 bases and J lost 6, with 9 bases in between. Germline CDR1 and CDR2: LNHDA and SQIVND (reference sequence). This CDR3 is built from 14 residues.

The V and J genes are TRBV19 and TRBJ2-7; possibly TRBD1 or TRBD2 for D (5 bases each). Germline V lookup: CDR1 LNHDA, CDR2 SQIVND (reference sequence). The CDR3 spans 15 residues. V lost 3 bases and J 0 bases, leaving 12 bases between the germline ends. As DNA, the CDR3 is TGTGCCAGTAGTATTGGGACGCTGTCCTCCTACGAGCAGTACTTC. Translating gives CASSIGTLSSYEQYF.

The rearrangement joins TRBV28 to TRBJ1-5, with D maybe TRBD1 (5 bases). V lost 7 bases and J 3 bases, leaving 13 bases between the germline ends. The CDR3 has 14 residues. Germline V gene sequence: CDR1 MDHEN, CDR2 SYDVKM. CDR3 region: CASTLQGSNQPQHF. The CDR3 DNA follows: TGTGCCAGCACCCTCCAGGGCTCCAATCAGCCCCAGCATTTT.

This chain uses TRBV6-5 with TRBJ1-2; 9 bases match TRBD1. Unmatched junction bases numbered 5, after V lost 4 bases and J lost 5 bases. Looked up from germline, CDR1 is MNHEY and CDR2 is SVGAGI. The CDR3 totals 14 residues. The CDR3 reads CASSSPGQGYGYTF. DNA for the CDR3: TGTGCCAGCAGTTCCCCAGGACAGGGGTATGGCTACACCTTC.

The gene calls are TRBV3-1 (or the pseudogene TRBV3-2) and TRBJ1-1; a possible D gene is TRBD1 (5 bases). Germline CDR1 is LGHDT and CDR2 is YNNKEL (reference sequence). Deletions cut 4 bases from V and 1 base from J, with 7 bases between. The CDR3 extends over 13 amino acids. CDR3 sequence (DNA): TGTGCCAGCAGCCCCCAGGGGAACACTGAAGCTTTCTTT. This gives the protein CASSPQGNTEAFF.

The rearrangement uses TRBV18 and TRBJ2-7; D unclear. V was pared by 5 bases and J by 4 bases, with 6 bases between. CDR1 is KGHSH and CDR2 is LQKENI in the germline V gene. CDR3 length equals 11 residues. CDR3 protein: CASSINYEQYF. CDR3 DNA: TGTGCCAGCTCAATAAATTACGAGCAGTACTTC.

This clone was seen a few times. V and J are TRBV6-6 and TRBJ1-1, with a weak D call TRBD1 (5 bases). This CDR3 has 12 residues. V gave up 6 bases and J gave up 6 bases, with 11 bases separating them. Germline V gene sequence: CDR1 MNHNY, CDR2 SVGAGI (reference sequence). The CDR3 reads CASSRGQPEAFF. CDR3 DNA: TGTGCCAGCAGCCGAGGACAACCTGAAGCTTTCTTT.

CDR3 nucleotides: TGTGCCAGCATCGAACAGGGGCTAGGCACTGAAGCTTTCTTT. Protein: CASIEQGLGTEAFF. The rearrangement uses TRBV28 and TRBJ1-1; 7 bases agree with TRBD1. V shed 7 bases and J 4 bases; nucleotides not matched to a gene: 9. Germline CDR1 is MDHEN and CDR2 is SYDVKM. The CDR3 length is 14 residues.

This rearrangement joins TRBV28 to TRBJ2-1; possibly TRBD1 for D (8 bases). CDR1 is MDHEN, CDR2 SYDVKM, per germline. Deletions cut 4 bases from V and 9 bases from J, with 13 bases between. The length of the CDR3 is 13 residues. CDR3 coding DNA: TGTGCCAGCAGTTCATACAGGGGGGGTGAGCAGTTCTTC. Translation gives CASSSYRGGEQFF.

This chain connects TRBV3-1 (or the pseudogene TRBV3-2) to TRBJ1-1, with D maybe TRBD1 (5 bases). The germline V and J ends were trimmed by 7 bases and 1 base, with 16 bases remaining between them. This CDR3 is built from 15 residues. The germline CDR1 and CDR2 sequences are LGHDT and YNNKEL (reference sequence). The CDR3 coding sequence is TGTGCCAGCACCCCGGGGGGGGGAGAGAACACTGAAGCTTTCTTT. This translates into CASTPGGGENTEAFF.

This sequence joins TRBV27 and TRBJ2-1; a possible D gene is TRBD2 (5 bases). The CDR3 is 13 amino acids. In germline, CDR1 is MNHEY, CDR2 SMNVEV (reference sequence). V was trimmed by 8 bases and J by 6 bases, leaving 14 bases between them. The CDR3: CASARGRGNEQFF. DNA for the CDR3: TGTGCCAGCGCGAGAGGGAGAGGCAATGAGCAGTTCTTC.

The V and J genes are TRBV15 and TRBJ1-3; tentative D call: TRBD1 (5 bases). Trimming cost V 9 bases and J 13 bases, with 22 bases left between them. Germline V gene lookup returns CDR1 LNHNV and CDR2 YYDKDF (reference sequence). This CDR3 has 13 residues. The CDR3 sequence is CATNPAGFGPIYF. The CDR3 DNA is TGTGCCACTAACCCGGCAGGGTTTGGCCCGATATATTTT.

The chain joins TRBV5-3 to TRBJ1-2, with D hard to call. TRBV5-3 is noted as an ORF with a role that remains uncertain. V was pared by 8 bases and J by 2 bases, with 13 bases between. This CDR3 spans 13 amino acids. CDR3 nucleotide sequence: TGTGCCAGGCGGGTCTACGGGAACTATGGCTACACCTTC. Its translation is CARRVYGNYGYTF.

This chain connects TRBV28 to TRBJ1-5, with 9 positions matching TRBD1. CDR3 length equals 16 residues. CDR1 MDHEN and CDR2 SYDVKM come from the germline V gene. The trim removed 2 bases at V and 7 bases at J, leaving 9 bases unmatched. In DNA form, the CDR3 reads TGTGCCAGCAGTTTAATCGGGACAGGGTTTCGGCAGCCCCAGCATTTT. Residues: CASSLIGTGFRQPQHF. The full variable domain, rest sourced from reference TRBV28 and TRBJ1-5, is DVKVTQSSRYLVKRTGEKVFLECVQDMDHENMFWYRQDPGLGLRLIYFSYDVKMKEKGDIPEGYSVSREKKERFSLILESASTNQTSMYLCASSLIGTGFRQPQHFGDGTRLSIL.

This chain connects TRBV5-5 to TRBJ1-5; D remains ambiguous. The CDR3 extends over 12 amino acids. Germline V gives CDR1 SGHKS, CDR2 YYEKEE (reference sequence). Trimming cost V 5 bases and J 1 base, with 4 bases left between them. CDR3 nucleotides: TGTGCCAGCAGTGACAGCAATCAGCCCCAGCATTTT. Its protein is CASSDSNQPQHF.